These T cell receptor beta chains were read from a single sample in a study of cytomegalovirus exposure and HLA in healthy donors. Sequencing was performed with immunoSEQ multiplex PCR; in TCRdb, only in-frame clones are kept and a portion is missing. The table records 88,000 or so clones, approximately 66% of them present only once. The sequencing input was PBMCs. These receptor sequences come from a male donor in good health and CMV-seropositive. The CDR3 runs from the conserved cysteine through the conserved F or W. D genes are given only for firm matches. Size values are once, few and many counts, or a class for expanded clones, and some rows have none.

V	size	D	J	CDR3	DNA
TRBV20-1	-	-	TRBJ1-1	CRAGTEAFF	TGCAGGGCAGGCACTGAAGCTTTCTTT
TRBV15	-	-	TRBJ1-5	CATSRDSLPREGSNQPQHF	TGTGCCACCAGCAGAGATTCCCTACCCCGGGAGGGGAGCAATCAGCCCCAGCATTTT
TRBV9	-	TRBD1	TRBJ1-2	CASSFTGTGGSNYGYTF	TGTGCCAGCAGCTTTACCGGGACAGGGGGCAGCAACTATGGCTACACCTTC
TRBV27	-	-	TRBJ2-5	CASYSQVAGARQYF	TGTGCCAGCTATTCACAGGTCGCAGGGGCACGGCAGTACTTC
TRBV29-1	few	TRBD1	TRBJ2-6	CSVGRGQRSLGANVLTF	TGCAGCGTTGGTAGGGGACAGCGTTCGCTGGGGGCCAACGTCCTGACTTTC
TRBV7-3	few	-	TRBJ2-1	CASSLNPRGGNEQFF	TGTGCCAGCAGCTTAAATCCGAGGGGGGGCAATGAGCAGTTCTTC
TRBV5-6	-	TRBD2	TRBJ2-3	CASSLLGTSGDTQYF	TGTGCCAGCAGCTTGTTAGGGACTAGCGGAGATACGCAGTATTTT
TRBV4-3	-	-	TRBJ1-4	CASSQQGSTNEKLFF	TGCGCCAGCAGCCAACAGGGCTCAACTAATGAAAAACTGTTTTTT
TRBV5-1	few	-	TRBJ1-4	CASRREVNEKLFF	TGCGCCAGCAGAAGGGAGGTCAATGAAAAACTGTTTTTT
TRBV6-1	-	-	TRBJ1-1	CASILSEAFF	TGTGCCAGCATCCTCAGTGAAGCTTTCTTT
TRBV9	-	-	TRBJ2-2	CASSVGSANTGELFF	TGTGCCAGCAGCGTAGGCAGCGCGAACACCGGGGAGCTGTTTTTT
TRBV28	-	-	TRBJ1-5	CASTKGGGNQPQHF	TGTGCCAGCACCAAGGGGGGGGGCAATCAGCCCCAGCATTTT
TRBV2	-	-	TRBJ1-1	CASSEEGVGGATEAFF	TGTGCCAGCAGTGAAGAGGGGGTAGGGGGGGCCACTGAAGCTTTCTTT
TRBV15	once	TRBD1	TRBJ2-7	CATSSEGGRDEQYF	TGTGCCACCAGCTCAGAAGGGGGCCGAGACGAGCAGTACTTC
TRBV27	-	-	TRBJ1-3	CASSLGTHGNTIYF	TGTGCCAGCAGTCTCGGGACACATGGAAACACCATATATTTT
TRBV4-3	-	-	TRBJ1-3	CASSQDPPSRGGSGNTIYF	TGCGCCAGCAGCCAAGATCCCCCAAGTCGCGGGGGCTCTGGAAACACCATATATTTT
TRBV5-1	-	-	TRBJ1-1	CASSLWEEAEAFF	TGCGCCAGCAGCTTGTGGGAGGAGGCTGAAGCTTTCTTT
TRBV27	-	TRBD2	TRBJ2-7	CASSRASGSYEQYF	TGTGCCAGCAGTCGGGCTAGCGGGAGCTACGAGCAGTACTTC
TRBV7-9	-	TRBD1	TRBJ2-3	CASSLNEKGTAATDTQYF	TGTGCCAGCAGCTTAAATGAGAAGGGGACAGCCGCCACAGATACGCAGTATTTT
TRBV30	few	-	TRBJ2-2	CAWIRGNTGELFF	TGTGCCTGGATTCGGGGGAACACCGGGGAGCTGTTTTTT
TRBV5-1	-	-	TRBJ2-7	CASRWDPRSGNSYEQYF	TGCGCCAGCAGGTGGGATCCGAGGAGCGGAAACTCCTACGAGCAGTACTTC
TRBV30	few	-	TRBJ2-1	CAWDPGHDNEQFF	TGTGCCTGGGACCCGGGACATGACAATGAGCAGTTCTTC
TRBV30	-	TRBD2	TRBJ2-1	CASLSGGGYNEQFF	TGTGCCTCACTTAGCGGGGGAGGCTACAATGAGCAGTTCTTC
TRBV19	-	-	TRBJ1-2	CASSIPLPGIREDGYTF	TGTGCCAGTAGTATACCTTTGCCAGGGATAAGGGAAGATGGCTACACCTTC
TRBV5-1	-	-	TRBJ1-4	CASSPRQATNEKLFF	TGCGCCAGCAGCCCGAGACAGGCAACTAATGAAAAACTGTTTTTT
TRBV19	once	-	TRBJ1-2	CASSAQGPYGYTF	TGTGCCAGTAGCGCACAGGGTCCCTATGGCTACACCTTC
TRBV12-2	-	-	TRBJ2-7	CASRLRPPITYEQYF	TGTGCAAGTCGTTTGAGGCCCCCGATAACCTACGAGCAGTACTTC
TRBV13	-	TRBD1	TRBJ1-1	CASRRDRGGTEAFF	TGTGCCAGCAGACGCGACAGGGGGGGCACTGAAGCTTTCTTT
TRBV14	few	TRBD2	TRBJ2-2	CASSPIAGMNTGELFF	TGTGCCAGCAGCCCTATAGCGGGAATGAACACCGGGGAGCTGTTTTTT
TRBV7-2	-	TRBD1	TRBJ1-4	CASSSGQGGEKLFF	TGTGCCAGCAGCTCCGGACAGGGAGGTGAAAAACTGTTTTTT
TRBV27	few	-	TRBJ1-4	CATRYRALGEKLFF	TGTGCCACCAGATACAGGGCCTTAGGTGAAAAACTGTTTTTT
TRBV7-2	once	-	TRBJ2-7	CASSLVRDSYEQYF	TGTGCCAGCAGCTTAGTCAGGGACTCCTACGAGCAGTACTTC
TRBV30	-	-	TRBJ2-2	CAWSSGLLTGELFF	TGTGCCTGGAGTTCCGGACTTCTCACCGGGGAGCTGTTTTTT
TRBV30	few	-	TRBJ1-1	CAWSAEVNTEAFF	TGTGCCTGGAGTGCAGAAGTAAACACTGAAGCTTTCTTT
TRBV11-2	-	-	TRBJ1-2	CASSLLTGITF	TGTGCCAGCAGCTTACTTACCGGGATCACCTTC
TRBV6-6	many	-	TRBJ1-5	CASSNRQDQPQHF	TGTGCCAGCAGCAACCGACAGGATCAGCCCCAGCATTTT
TRBV5-6	few	-	TRBJ2-7	CASRLGRGAEQYF	TGTGCCAGCAGATTGGGCCGCGGGGCCGAGCAGTACTTC
TRBV7-8	-	-	TRBJ2-7	CASRERVQSSEQYF	TGTGCCAGCAGGGAGAGGGTACAGTCCTCCGAGCAGTACTTC
TRBV6-6	few	-	TRBJ2-7	CASSGEEYEQYF	TGTGCCAGCAGCGGGGAAGAGTACGAGCAGTACTTC
TRBV30	-	-	TRBJ2-5	CAWRQYQETQYF	TGTGCCTGGCGACAGTACCAAGAGACCCAGTACTTC
TRBV21-1	few	-	TRBJ2-3	CASSASGSTDTQYF	TGTGCCAGCAGCGCTAGCGGGAGCACAGATACGCAGTATTTT
TRBV27	-	TRBD2	TRBJ2-3	CASKPISGRAQDTQYF	TGTGCCAGCAAACCCATAAGCGGGAGGGCCCAAGATACGCAGTATTTT
TRBV7-8	few	TRBD2	TRBJ2-4	CASSLSGTSENIQYF	TGTGCCAGCAGCTTATCCGGGACTAGCGAAAACATTCAGTACTTC
TRBV4-3	-	TRBD1	TRBJ2-5	CASSLGTGTETQYF	TGCGCCAGCAGCCTCGGGACAGGGACAGAGACCCAGTACTTC
TRBV29-1	-	-	TRBJ2-7	CSVEETDYEQYF	TGCAGCGTTGAAGAAACAGACTACGAGCAGTACTTC
TRBV7-8	-	-	TRBJ1-2	CASSFTPFINYGYTF	TGTGCCAGCAGCTTTACACCATTTATAAACTATGGCTACACCTTC
TRBV7-2	-	TRBD2	TRBJ2-1	CASSLARSGRGYNEQFF	TGTGCCAGCAGCTTAGCGCGAAGCGGGAGGGGGTACAATGAGCAGTTCTTC
TRBV7-2	-	-	TRBJ1-5	CASSSQPTGSGPQHF	TGTGCCAGCAGCTCGCAACCGACAGGATCAGGGCCCCAGCATTTT
TRBV5-6	-	-	TRBJ2-7	CASSGGVGFVGEQYF	TGTGCCAGCAGCGGAGGGGTGGGGTTTGTAGGCGAGCAGTACTTC
TRBV5-4	-	TRBD2	TRBJ2-5	CASSLEGTSGAETQYF	TGTGCCAGCAGCTTGGAAGGGACTAGCGGGGCGGAGACCCAGTACTTC
TRBV19	-	TRBD1	TRBJ1-1	CASSPRDSVPEAFF	TGTGCCAGTAGCCCCCGGGACAGTGTCCCCGAAGCTTTCTTT
TRBV14	few	TRBD1	TRBJ2-1	CASSHSIRDRHYNEQFF	TGTGCCAGCAGCCACAGTATCCGGGACAGGCATTACAATGAGCAGTTCTTC